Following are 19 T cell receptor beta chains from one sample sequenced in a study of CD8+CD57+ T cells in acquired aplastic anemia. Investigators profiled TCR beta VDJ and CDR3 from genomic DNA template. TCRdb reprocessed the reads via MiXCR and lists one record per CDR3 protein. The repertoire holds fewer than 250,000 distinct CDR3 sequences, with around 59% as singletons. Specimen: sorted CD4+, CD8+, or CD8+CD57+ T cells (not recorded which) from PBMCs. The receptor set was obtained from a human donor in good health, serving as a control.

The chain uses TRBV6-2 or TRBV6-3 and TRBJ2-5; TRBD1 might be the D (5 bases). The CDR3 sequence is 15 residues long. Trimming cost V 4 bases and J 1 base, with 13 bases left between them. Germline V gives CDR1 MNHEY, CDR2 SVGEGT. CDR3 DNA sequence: TGTGCCAGCAGTTTTAATCCAGGGCCCCAAGAGACCCAGTACTTC. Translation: CASSFNPGPQETQYF.

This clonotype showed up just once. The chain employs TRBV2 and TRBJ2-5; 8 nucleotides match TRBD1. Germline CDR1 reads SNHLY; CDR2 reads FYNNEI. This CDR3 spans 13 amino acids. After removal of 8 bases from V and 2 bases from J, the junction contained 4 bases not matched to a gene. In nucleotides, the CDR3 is TGTGCCAGCCTCCGGGACAGGCAAGAGACCCAGTACTTC. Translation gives CASLRDRQETQYF. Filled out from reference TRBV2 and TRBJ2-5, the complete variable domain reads EPEVTQTPSHQVTQMGQEVILRCVPISNHLYFYWYRQILGQKVEFLVSFYNNEISEKSEIFDDQFSVERPDGSNFTLKIRSTKLEDSAMYFCASLRDRQETQYFGPGTRLLVL.

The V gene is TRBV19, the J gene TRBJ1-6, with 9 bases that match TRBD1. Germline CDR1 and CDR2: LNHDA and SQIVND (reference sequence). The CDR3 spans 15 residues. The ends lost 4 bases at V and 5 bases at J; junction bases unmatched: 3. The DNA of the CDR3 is TGTGCCAGTAGTACGGGGACAGGGAATAATTCACCCCTCCACTTT. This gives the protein CASSTGTGNNSPLHF.

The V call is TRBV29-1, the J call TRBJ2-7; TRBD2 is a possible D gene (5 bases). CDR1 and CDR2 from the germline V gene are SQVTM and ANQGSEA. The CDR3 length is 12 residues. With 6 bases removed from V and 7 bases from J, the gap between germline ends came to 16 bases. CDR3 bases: TGCAGCGTGGGGAGCCCCGAGCGAGAGCAGTACTTC. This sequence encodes CSVGSPEREQYF.

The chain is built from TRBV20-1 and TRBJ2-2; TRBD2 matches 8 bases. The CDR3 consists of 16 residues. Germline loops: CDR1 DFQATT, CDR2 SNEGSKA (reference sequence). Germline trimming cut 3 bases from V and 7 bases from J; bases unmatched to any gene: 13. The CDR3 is CSASGPGGQRIGELFF. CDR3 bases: TGCAGTGCTAGCGGGCCGGGGGGGCAGCGTATCGGGGAGCTGTTTTTT.

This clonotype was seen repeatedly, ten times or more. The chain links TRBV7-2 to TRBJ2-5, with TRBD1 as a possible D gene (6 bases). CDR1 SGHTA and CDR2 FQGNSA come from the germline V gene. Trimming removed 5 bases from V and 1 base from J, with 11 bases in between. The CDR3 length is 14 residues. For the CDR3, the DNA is TGTGCCAGCAGCGTCCAGGGGAGCCAAGAGACCCAGTACTTC. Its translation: CASSVQGSQETQYF.

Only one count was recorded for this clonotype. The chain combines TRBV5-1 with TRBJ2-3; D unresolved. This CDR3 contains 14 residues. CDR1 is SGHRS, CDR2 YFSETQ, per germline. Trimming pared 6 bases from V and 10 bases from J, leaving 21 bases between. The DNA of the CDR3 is TGCGCCAGCACCCTTTCTCTCTCGTCTGACGCGCAGTATTTT. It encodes CASTLSLSSDAQYF.

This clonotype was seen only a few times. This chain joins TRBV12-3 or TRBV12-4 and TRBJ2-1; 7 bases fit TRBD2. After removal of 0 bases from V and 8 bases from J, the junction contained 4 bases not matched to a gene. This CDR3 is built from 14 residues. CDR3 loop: CASSLAGGWDEQFF. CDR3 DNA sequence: TGTGCCAGCAGTTTAGCGGGGGGGTGGGATGAGCAGTTCTTC.

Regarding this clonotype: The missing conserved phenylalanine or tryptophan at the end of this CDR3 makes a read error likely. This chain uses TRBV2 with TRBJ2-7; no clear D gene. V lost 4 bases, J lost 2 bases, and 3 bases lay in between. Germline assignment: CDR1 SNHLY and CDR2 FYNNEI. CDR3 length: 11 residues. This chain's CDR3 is CASSGPYEQYL. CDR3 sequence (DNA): TGTGCCAGCAGTGGCCCCTACGAGCAGTACCTC.

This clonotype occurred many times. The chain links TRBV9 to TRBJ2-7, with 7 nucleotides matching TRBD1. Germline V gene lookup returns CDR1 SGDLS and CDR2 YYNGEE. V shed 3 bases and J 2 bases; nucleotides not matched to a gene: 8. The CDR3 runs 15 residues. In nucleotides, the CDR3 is TGTGCCAGCAGCGAAACCGGGACAGTGGCCTACGAGCAGTACTTC. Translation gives CASSETGTVAYEQYF.

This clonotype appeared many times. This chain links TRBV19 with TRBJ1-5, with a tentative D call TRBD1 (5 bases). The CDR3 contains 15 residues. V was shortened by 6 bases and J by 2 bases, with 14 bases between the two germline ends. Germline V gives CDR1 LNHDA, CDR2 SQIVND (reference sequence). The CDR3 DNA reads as TGTGCCAGTAGGAGTGGGGGGATTGGCAATCAGCCCCAGCATTTT. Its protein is CASRSGGIGNQPQHF.

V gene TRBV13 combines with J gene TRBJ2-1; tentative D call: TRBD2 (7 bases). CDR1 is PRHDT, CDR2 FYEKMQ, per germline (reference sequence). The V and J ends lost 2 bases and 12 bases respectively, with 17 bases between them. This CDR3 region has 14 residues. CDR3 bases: TGTGCCAGCAGCTTACGTTGGGGGGGGGCGTGGCAGTTCTTC. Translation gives CASSLRWGGAWQFF.

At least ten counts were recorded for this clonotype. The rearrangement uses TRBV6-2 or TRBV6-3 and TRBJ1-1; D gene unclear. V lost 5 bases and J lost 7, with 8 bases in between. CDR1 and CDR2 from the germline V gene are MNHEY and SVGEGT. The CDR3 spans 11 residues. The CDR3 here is CASSQSSEAFF. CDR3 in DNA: TGTGCCAGCAGTCAATCGAGTGAAGCTTTCTTT.

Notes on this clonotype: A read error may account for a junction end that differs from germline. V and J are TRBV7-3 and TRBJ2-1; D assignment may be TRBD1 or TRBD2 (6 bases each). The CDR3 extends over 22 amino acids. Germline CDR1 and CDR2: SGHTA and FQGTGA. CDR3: CAGSLSWGRGPRTHSSYNEQFF. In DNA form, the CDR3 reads TGTGCCGGCAGCTTAAGTTGGGGGCGGGGACCTCGTACTCACAGCTCCTACAATGAGCAGTTCTTC.

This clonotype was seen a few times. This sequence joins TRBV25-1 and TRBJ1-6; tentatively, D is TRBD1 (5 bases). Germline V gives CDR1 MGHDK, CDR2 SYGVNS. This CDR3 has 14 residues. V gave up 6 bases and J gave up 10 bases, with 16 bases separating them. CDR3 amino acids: CASSGGQETSPLHF. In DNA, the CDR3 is TGTGCCAGCAGCGGGGGTCAGGAAACGTCACCCCTCCACTTT.

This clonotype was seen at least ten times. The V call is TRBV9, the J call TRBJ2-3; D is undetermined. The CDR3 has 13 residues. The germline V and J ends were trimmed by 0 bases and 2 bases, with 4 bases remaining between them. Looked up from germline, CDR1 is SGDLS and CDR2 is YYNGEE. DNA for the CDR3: TGTGCCAGCAGCGTAGAGCCCACAGATACGCAGTATTTT. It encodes CASSVEPTDTQYF.

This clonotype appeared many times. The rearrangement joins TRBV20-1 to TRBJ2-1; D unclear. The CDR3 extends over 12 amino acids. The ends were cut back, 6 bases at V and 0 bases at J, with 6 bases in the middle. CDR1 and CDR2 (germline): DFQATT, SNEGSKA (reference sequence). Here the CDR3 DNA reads TGCAGTGCGGCGAGCTCCTACAATGAGCAGTTCTTC. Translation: CSAASSYNEQFF.

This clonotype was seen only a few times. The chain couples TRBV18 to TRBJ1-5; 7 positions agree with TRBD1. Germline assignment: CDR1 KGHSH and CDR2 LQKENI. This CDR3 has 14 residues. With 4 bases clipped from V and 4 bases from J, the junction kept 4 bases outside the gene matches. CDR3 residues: CASSQGQRNQPQHF. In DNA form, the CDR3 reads TGTGCCAGCTCACAGGGACAGAGGAATCAGCCCCAGCATTTT.

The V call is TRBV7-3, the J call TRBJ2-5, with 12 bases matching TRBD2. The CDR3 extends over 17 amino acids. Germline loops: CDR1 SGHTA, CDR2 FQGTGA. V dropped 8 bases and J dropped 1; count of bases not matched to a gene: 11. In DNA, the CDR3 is TGTGCCAGCGGTCTAGCGGGGGGGCCCTGGGGCCAAGAGACCCAGTACTTC. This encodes CASGLAGGPWGQETQYF.